A single sample is the source of the 19 T cell receptor beta chains below, sequenced in a study of blood T cell repertoires in COVID-19. This table comes from immunoSEQ multiplex PCR, and its TCRdb copy is limited to in-frame clones, with some not included. Altogether fewer than 200,000 clones are present, 80% to 90% being singletons, with the ten largest covering approximately 11%. The source material was peripheral blood. Source of these receptors: a middle-aged woman with COVID-19, enrolled during active disease.

This sequence joins TRBV5-1 and TRBJ2-6; TRBD1 aligns across 7 bases. This CDR3 contains 16 residues. Germline V CDR1 and CDR2: SGHRS, YFSETQ. Losses at the gene ends were 4 bases for V and 1 base for J; bases not matched to a gene: 5. The CDR3 DNA sequence: TGCGCCAGCAGCGTAGACAGGGTATCTGGGGCCAACGTCCTGACTTTC. Protein product: CASSVDRVSGANVLTF.

This rearrangement joins TRBV2 to TRBJ2-3; D possibly corresponds to TRBD1 (6 bases). V was shortened by 6 bases and J by 0 bases, with 10 bases between the two germline ends. There are 14 residues in the CDR3. CDR1 is SNHLY, CDR2 FYNNEI, per germline. The CDR3 DNA reads as TGTGCCAGCAGCTTAGGACAGAGCACAGATACGCAGTATTTT. Protein sequence: CASSLGQSTDTQYF.

This chain connects TRBV28 to TRBJ1-2, with D possibly being TRBD1 (6 bases). This CDR3 is built from 11 residues. V was cut by 11 bases and J by 6 bases, with 13 bases left in between. Germline CDR1 MDHEN, CDR2 SYDVKM. CDR3 coding DNA: TGTGCCGTAGACAGGCCCCATGGCTACACCTTC. It codes for CAVDRPHGYTF.

V is TRBV20-1 and J is TRBJ2-5; maybe TRBD2 (6 bases). The V and J ends lost 5 bases and 5 bases respectively, with 9 bases between them. The CDR3 is made up of 11 amino acids. Germline V gives CDR1 DFQATT, CDR2 SNEGSKA (reference sequence). The CDR3 spells CSAGDLETQYF. Here the CDR3 DNA reads TGCAGTGCTGGGGACTTGGAGACCCAGTACTTC.

This chain links TRBV6-1 with TRBJ2-5; a possible D gene is TRBD1 (6 bases). Trimming took 2 bases from V and 5 from J, leaving 18 bases between them. This CDR3 contains 16 residues. Germline loops: CDR1 MNHNS, CDR2 SASEGT. The CDR3 sequence: CASSESVGALGETQYF. CDR3 bases: TGTGCCAGCAGTGAATCTGTGGGGGCGCTGGGGGAGACCCAGTACTTC.

This chain links TRBV28 with TRBJ2-7; TRBD2 matches 8 bases. V lost 8 bases, J lost 6 bases, and 9 bases stayed unmatched. The V gene's germline CDR1 is MDHEN and CDR2 SYDVKM. The CDR3 has 13 residues. CDR3 sequence: CASGISGILEQYF. CDR3 bases: TGTGCCAGCGGCATTAGCGGGATTCTCGAGCAGTACTTC.

The CDR3 protein is CASRPGQGHYGYTF. For the CDR3, the DNA is TGTGCCAGCAGGCCGGGACAGGGTCACTATGGCTACACCTTC. This chain joins TRBV28 and TRBJ1-2; 9 bases are a match to TRBD1. V lost 6 bases, J lost 3 bases, and 5 bases stayed unmatched. CDR1 is MDHEN and CDR2 is SYDVKM in the germline V gene. The CDR3 spans 14 residues.

The J gene is TRBJ1-1, the V gene TRBV5-5; the match to TRBD1 covers 7 bases. Per germline, CDR1 SGHKS and CDR2 YYEKEE (reference sequence). J gave up 1 base and V 0 bases, and 6 bases lay outside the gene matches. The CDR3 runs to 16 residues. CDR3 residues: CASSLAAGGPNTEAFF. CDR3 in DNA: TGTGCCAGCAGCTTGGCTGCAGGGGGACCGAACACTGAAGCTTTCTTT.

The chain employs TRBV7-3 and TRBJ2-3; 10 bases agree with TRBD2. CDR1 is SGHTA and CDR2 is FQGTGA in the germline V gene. J was trimmed by 6 bases and V by 5 bases; bases with no gene match: 8. This CDR3 is 15 amino acids long. In DNA form, the CDR3 reads TGTGCCAGCAGCGTCTCAACTAGCGGGACGGATACGCAGTATTTT. This gives the protein CASSVSTSGTDTQYF.

The DNA for the CDR3 is TGTGCCAGCAGCTTCTTGACTAGCGGGAGGTTTGTGCAGTTCTTC. Protein product: CASSFLTSGRFVQFF. The chain recombines TRBV5-5 with TRBJ2-1; 13 bases fit TRBD2. V was pared by 2 bases and J by 12 bases, with 8 bases of the junction left unmatched. The CDR3 runs 15 residues. Germline-derived CDR1 and CDR2 are SGHKS and YYEKEE (reference sequence).

The V gene is TRBV5-1, the J gene TRBJ2-3; 13 positions match TRBD2. The CDR3 length is 16 residues. With 5 bases clipped from V and 6 bases from J, the junction kept 9 bases outside the gene matches. Germline assignment: CDR1 SGHRS and CDR2 YFSETQ. CDR3 DNA: TGCGCCAGCAGACCCGGGACTAGCGGGACCTTTGATACGCAGTATTTT. Residues: CASRPGTSGTFDTQYF. Complete variable domain (other parts from reference TRBV5-1 and TRBJ2-3): KAGVTQTPRYLIKTRGQQVTLSCSPISGHRSVSWYQQTPGQGLQFLFEYFSETQRNKGNFPGRFSGRQFSNSRSEMNVSTLELGDSALYLCASRPGTSGTFDTQYFGPGTRLTVL.

This chain links TRBV29-1 with TRBJ2-1; 13 nucleotides line up with TRBD2. The CDR3 is made up of 16 amino acids. Trimming cost V 7 bases and J 0 bases; bases outside gene matches: 6. Germline assignment: CDR1 SQVTM and CDR2 ANQGSEA. CDR3: CSGGTSGVSSYNEQFF. The DNA of the CDR3 is TGCAGCGGGGGGACTAGCGGGGTGAGCTCCTACAATGAGCAGTTCTTC.

V gene TRBV2 combines with J gene TRBJ1-2; D is ambiguous. Germline CDR1 and CDR2: SNHLY and FYNNEI. Trimming took off 10 bases at V and 7 bases at J, with 16 bases between the two ends. The CDR3 is 12 amino acids. CDR3 loop: CATPRSGSGYTF. The DNA of the CDR3 is TGTGCCACCCCCCGCAGCGGGAGTGGCTACACCTTC.

The gene calls are TRBV11-2 and TRBJ1-1; maybe TRBD1 (5 bases). CDR1 and CDR2 (germline): SGHAT, FQNNGV. Trimming left V 5 bases short and J 0 bases short, with 7 bases between. The CDR3 runs 13 residues. The CDR3 here is CASSRGLNTEAFF. CDR3 DNA sequence: TGTGCCAGCAGCAGGGGTTTGAACACTGAAGCTTTCTTT.

V and J are TRBV5-1 and TRBJ1-4; D may be TRBD1 (5 bases). Between the trimmed V and J ends, which lost 2 bases and 7 bases, there was a span of 12 bases. The CDR3 has 14 amino acids. From germline, CDR1 is SGHRS and CDR2 YFSETQ. The CDR3 here is CASSFQGGGEKLFF. The CDR3 DNA reads TGCGCCAGCAGCTTTCAGGGCGGGGGTGAAAAACTGTTTTTT.

The chain uses TRBV2 and TRBJ1-2; no definite D call. Trimming left V 0 bases short and J 1 base short, with 12 bases between. Germline values: CDR1 SNHLY, CDR2 FYNNEI. The CDR3 is made up of 16 amino acids. Written as DNA, the CDR3 is TGTGCCAGCAGTGAAGCCCGGATTGGCGGTAACTATGGCTACACCTTC. The encoded protein is CASSEARIGGNYGYTF.

The chain joins TRBV19 to TRBJ1-5; a weak D match, TRBD1 (5 bases). Germline values: CDR1 LNHDA, CDR2 SQIVND (reference sequence). Trimming stripped 1 base from V and 1 base from J, with 8 bases between. The CDR3 is 15 amino acids. This CDR3 is CASSIGSGSNQPQHF. DNA for the CDR3: TGTGCCAGTAGTATAGGGTCAGGGAGCAATCAGCCCCAGCATTTT.

The V call is TRBV7-2, the J call TRBJ2-1, with TRBD2 identical over 7 bases. With V trimmed by 3 bases and J by 4 bases, 6 bases remained unmatched. Germline V gene data show CDR1 as SGHTA and CDR2 as FQGNSA. This CDR3 region has 15 residues. The CDR3 loop reads CASSFLPGGYNEQFF. The DNA for the CDR3 is TGTGCCAGCAGCTTTCTCCCCGGGGGGTACAATGAGCAGTTCTTC.

V is TRBV19 and J is TRBJ2-3; 7 bases map to TRBD1. The germline gives CDR1 LNHDA, CDR2 SQIVND (reference sequence). The CDR3 runs 15 residues. V was pared by 5 bases and J by 1 base, with 6 bases of the junction left unmatched. CDR3 region: CASSADREGTDTQYF. CDR3 sequence (DNA): TGTGCCAGTAGTGCTGACAGGGAAGGCACAGATACGCAGTATTTT.